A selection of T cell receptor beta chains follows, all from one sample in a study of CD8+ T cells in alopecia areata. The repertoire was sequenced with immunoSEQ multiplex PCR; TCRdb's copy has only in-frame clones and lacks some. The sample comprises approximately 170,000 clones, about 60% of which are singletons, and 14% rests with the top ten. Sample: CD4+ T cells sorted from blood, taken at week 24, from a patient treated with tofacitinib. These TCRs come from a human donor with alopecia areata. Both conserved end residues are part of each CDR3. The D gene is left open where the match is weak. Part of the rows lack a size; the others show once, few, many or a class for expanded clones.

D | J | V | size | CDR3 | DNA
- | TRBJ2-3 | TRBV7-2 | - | CASSLGGADTQYF | TGTGCCAGCAGCTTAGGTGGGGCAGATACGCAGTATTTT
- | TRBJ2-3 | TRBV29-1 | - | CSVRFRDTQYF | TGCAGCGTTCGTTTTCGAGATACGCAGTATTTT
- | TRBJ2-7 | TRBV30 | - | CAWGRGEQYF | TGTGCCTGGGGGCGGGGCGAGCAGTACTTC
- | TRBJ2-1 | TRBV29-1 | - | CSGVGHLSSYNEQFF | TGCAGCGGAGTCGGACATCTGAGCTCCTACAATGAGCAGTTCTTC
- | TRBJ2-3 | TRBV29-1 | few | CSVAPLVDTQYF | TGCAGCGTGGCCCCCCTGGTAGATACGCAGTATTTT
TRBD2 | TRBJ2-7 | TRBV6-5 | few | CASSAGGRYEQYF | TGTGCCAGCAGTGCGGGGGGCAGGTACGAGCAGTACTTC
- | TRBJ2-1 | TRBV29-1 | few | CSGRSGGEFF | TGCAGCGGCCGGAGCGGCGGGGAGTTCTTC
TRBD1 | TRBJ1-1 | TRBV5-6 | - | CASSLRDRLTEAFF | TGTGCCAGCAGCTTAAGGGACAGGCTCACTGAAGCTTTCTTT
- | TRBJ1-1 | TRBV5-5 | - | CASSSRDLNTEAFF | TGTGCCAGCAGCTCCCGGGACTTGAACACTGAAGCTTTCTTT
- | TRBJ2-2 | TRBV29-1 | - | CSVRESNTGELFF | TGCAGCGTGCGGGAATCTAACACCGGGGAGCTGTTTTTT
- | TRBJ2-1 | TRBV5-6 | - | CASSLAEVDKQFF | TGTGCCAGCAGCTTGGCAGAGGTCGATAAGCAGTTCTTC
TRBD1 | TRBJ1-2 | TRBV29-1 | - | CSVEGVRGLTGYTF | TGCAGCGTTGAAGGGGTCAGGGGGCTAACCGGCTACACCTTC
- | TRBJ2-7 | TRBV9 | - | CASSVNEYEQYF | TGTGCCAGCAGCGTAAACGAGTACGAGCAGTACTTC
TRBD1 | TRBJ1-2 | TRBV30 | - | CAWRPGQAIDGYTF | TGTGCCTGGAGGCCGGGACAGGCGATAGATGGCTACACCTTC
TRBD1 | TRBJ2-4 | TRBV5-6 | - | CASSIGTGENIQYF | TGTGCCAGCAGTATAGGGACAGGGGAAAACATTCAGTACTTC
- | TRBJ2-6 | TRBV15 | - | CATSRGGVGGANVLTF | TGTGCCACCAGCAGAGGCGGGGTAGGTGGGGCCAACGTCCTGACTTTC
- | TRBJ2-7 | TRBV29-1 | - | CSVQFTGTPYEQYF | TGCAGCGTTCAATTCACAGGGACGCCCTACGAGCAGTACTTC
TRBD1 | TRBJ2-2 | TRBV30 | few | CAWSTGTANTGELFF | TGTGCCTGGAGCACCGGGACAGCGAACACCGGGGAGCTGTTTTTT
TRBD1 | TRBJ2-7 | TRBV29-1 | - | CSVRNRGSYEQYF | TGCAGCGTTCGTAACAGGGGTTCCTACGAGCAGTACTTC
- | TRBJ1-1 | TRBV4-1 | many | CASSHPVIRAEAFF | TGCGCCAGCAGCCACCCCGTCATTCGGGCTGAAGCTTTCTTT
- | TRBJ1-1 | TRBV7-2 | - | CASSLDTEAFF | TGTGCCAGCAGCTTAGACACTGAAGCTTTCTTT
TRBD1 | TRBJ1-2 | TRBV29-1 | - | CSVLTGGSGYTF | TGCAGCGTTCTAACAGGGGGCAGTGGCTACACCTTC
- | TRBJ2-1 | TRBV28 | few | CASSLLGDEQFF | TGTGCCAGCAGTTTATTGGGGGATGAGCAGTTCTTC
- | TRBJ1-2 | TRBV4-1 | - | CASSQEPTTTYGYTF | TGCGCCAGCAGCCAAGAACCTACAACTACCTATGGCTACACCTTC
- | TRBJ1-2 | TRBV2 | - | CASSENYGYTF | TGTGCCAGCAGTGAGAACTATGGCTACACCTTC
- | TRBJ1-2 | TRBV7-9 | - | CASSRGTVNYGYTF | TGTGCCAGCAGCCGCGGGACGGTAAACTATGGCTACACCTTC
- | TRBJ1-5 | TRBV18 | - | CASSAAGTGDYQPQHF | TGTGCCAGCTCAGCTGCGGGGACGGGGGATTATCAGCCCCAGCATTTT
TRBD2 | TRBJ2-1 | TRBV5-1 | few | CASSSTSGGFEQFF | TGCGCCAGCAGCTCGACTAGCGGGGGGTTTGAGCAGTTCTTC